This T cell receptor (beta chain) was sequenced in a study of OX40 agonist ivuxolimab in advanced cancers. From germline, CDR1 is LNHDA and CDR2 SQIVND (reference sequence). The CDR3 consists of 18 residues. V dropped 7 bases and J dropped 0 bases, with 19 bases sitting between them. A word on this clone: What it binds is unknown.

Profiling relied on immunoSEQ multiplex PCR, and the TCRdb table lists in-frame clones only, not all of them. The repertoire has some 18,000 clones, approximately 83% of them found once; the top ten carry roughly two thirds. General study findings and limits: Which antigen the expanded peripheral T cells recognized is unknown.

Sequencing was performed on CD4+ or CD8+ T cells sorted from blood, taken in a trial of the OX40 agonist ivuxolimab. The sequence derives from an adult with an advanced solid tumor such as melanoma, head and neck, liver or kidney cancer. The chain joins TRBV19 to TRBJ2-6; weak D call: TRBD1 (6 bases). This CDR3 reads CASTLGASPFSGANVLTF. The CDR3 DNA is TGTGCCAGTACCCTGGGGGCTAGCCCCTTCTCTGGGGCCAACGTCCTGACTTTC.